This is a list of T cell receptor beta chains from one sample in a study of OX40 agonist ivuxolimab in advanced cancers. TCRdb's table, derived via immunoSEQ multiplex PCR, lists solely in-frame clones and lacks some. Among 96,000 or so clones listed, approximately 80% were seen once. This sample comprised CD4+ or CD8+ T cells sorted from blood, obtained in a trial of the OX40 agonist ivuxolimab. These receptors were collected from an adult with an advanced solid tumor such as melanoma, head and neck, liver or kidney cancer. Both conserved end residues are part of each CDR3. The D gene is left open where the match is weak. The size field is filled for only some rows; it gives once, few, many or a size class.

D,J,size,V,CDR3,DNA
-,TRBJ2-5,-,TRBV5-1,CASSLGSGTQQETQYF,TGCGCCAGCAGCTTGGGATCAGGGACACAACAAGAGACCCAGTACTTC
TRBD2,TRBJ2-1,-,TRBV29-1,CSVALLAGEGEQFF,TGCAGCGTTGCCCTACTAGCGGGGGAGGGTGAGCAGTTCTTC
-,TRBJ2-4,-,TRBV19,CASSNRGLAKNIQYF,TGTGCCAGTAGTAACAGGGGACTAGCCAAAAACATTCAGTACTTC
-,TRBJ1-2,-,TRBV5-4,CASSQVGAANYGYTF,TGCGCCAGCAGCCAAGTGGGGGCAGCTAACTATGGCTACACCTTC
-,TRBJ2-7,-,TRBV18,CASSPPRGSGSYEQYF,TGTGCCAGCTCACCTCCTCGGGGTAGCGGCTCCTACGAGCAGTACTTC
TRBD1,TRBJ2-6,-,TRBV7-9,CASSLGTGRTGANVLTF,TGTGCCAGCAGCTTAGGGACAGGGAGGACCGGGGCCAACGTCCTGACTTTC
TRBD2,TRBJ2-3,-,TRBV4-3,CASSQISGGVDTQYF,TGCGCCAGCAGCCAAATTAGCGGGGGGGTGGATACGCAGTATTTT
-,TRBJ2-7,once,TRBV11-2,CASSLGPGLTYEQYF,TGTGCCAGCAGCTTAGGTCCCGGCCTTACCTACGAGCAGTACTTC
-,TRBJ1-2,-,TRBV4-1,CASSPSTEAQVGYTF,TGCGCCAGCAGCCCTAGCACGGAGGCCCAGGTGGGCTACACCTTC
-,TRBJ2-3,-,TRBV21-1,CASSKPGQPGARGTDTQYF,TGTGCCAGCAGCAAGCCGGGCCAACCGGGGGCAAGGGGCACAGATACGCAGTATTTT
-,TRBJ2-1,once,TRBV23-1,CASSQSNGGGAYNEQFF,TGCGCCAGCAGTCAATCGAATGGCGGAGGGGCCTACAATGAGCAGTTCTTC
-,TRBJ2-7,few,TRBV5-6,CASTQTGGHYQQYF,TGTGCCAGCACCCAGACAGGTGGGCACTACCAGCAGTACTTC
TRBD1,TRBJ1-2,-,TRBV18,CASSSSPPGQFIYGYTF,TGTGCCAGCTCATCCTCCCCCCCGGGACAGTTCATCTATGGCTACACCTTC
-,TRBJ1-1,-,TRBV30,CAWSVHGLREAFF,TGTGCCTGGAGTGTACACGGCCTGCGGGAAGCTTTCTTT
TRBD2,TRBJ2-3,-,TRBV5-6,CASSAGLAIDTQYF,TGTGCCAGCAGCGCGGGACTAGCAATCGATACGCAGTATTTT
TRBD1,TRBJ1-6,few,TRBV4-3,CASSTDRVPDSPLHF,TGCGCCAGCTCGACCGACAGGGTTCCGGATTCACCCCTCCACTTT
TRBD2,TRBJ2-1,-,TRBV6-6,CASRIAGVSYNEQFF,TGTGCCAGCAGAATAGCGGGGGTCTCCTACAATGAGCAGTTCTTC
-,TRBJ1-1,-,TRBV5-1,CASRTTGMGTEAFF,TGCGCCAGCAGAACTACAGGGATGGGCACTGAAGCTTTCTTT
-,TRBJ2-7,few,TRBV27,CASSPSGPYEQYF,TGTGCCAGCAGTCCATCGGGGCCCTACGAGCAGTACTTC
TRBD1,TRBJ2-7,-,TRBV6-5,CASSWGTGPYEQYF,TGTGCCAGCAGTTGGGGGACAGGACCCTACGAGCAGTACTTC
-,TRBJ1-4,-,TRBV4-2,CASSQALASGATNEKLFF,TGTGCCAGCAGCCAAGCCCTGGCATCGGGGGCAACTAATGAAAAACTGTTTTTT
TRBD1,TRBJ2-3,-,TRBV27,CASTSGTGTDTQYF,TGTGCCAGCACTTCAGGGACAGGGACAGATACGCAGTATTTT
-,TRBJ1-5,few,TRBV11-2,CASSGRDGGQPQHF,TGTGCCTCCTCTGGGAGGGACGGAGGTCAGCCCCAGCATTTT
-,TRBJ2-3,once,TRBV7-9,CASSLGGTDTQYF,TGTGCCAGCAGCTTAGGCGGTACAGATACGCAGTATTTT
-,TRBJ2-7,few,TRBV6-5,CASSYSSGPYEQYF,TGTGCCAGCAGTTACTCGTCGGGCCCCTACGAGCAGTACTTC
TRBD1,TRBJ1-1,-,TRBV7-3,CASSLSEPGQGATTEAFF,TGTGCCAGCAGCTTATCGGAACCGGGACAGGGGGCGACCACTGAAGCTTTCTTT
TRBD1,TRBJ1-2,few,TRBV18,CASSPGTANYGYTF,TGTGCCAGCTCACCAGGGACAGCTAACTATGGCTACACCTTC
TRBD2,TRBJ2-1,-,TRBV27,CASSPGLAGGVIEQFF,TGTGCCAGCAGCCCCGGACTAGCGGGAGGGGTTATTGAGCAGTTCTTC
-,TRBJ1-1,-,TRBV20-1,CSASKATEAFF,TGCAGTGCTAGTAAGGCGACTGAAGCTTTCTTT
-,TRBJ2-2,-,TRBV5-6,CASSINTGELFF,TGTGCCAGCAGCATTAACACCGGGGAGCTGTTTTTT
TRBD1,TRBJ2-5,-,TRBV5-8,CASSPRQGDGTQYF,TGTGCCAGCAGCCCCCGACAGGGGGACGGGACCCAGTACTTC
-,TRBJ1-3,once,TRBV18,CASSPESGNTIYF,TGTGCCAGCTCACCGGAGTCTGGAAACACCATATATTTT
TRBD1,TRBJ1-5,-,TRBV12-5,CASGLGTGVNQPQHF,TGTGCTAGTGGTTTGGGGACAGGGGTCAATCAGCCCCAGCATTTT
TRBD1,TRBJ1-6,-,TRBV6-5,CASSWDSKNSPLHF,TGTGCCAGCAGTTGGGACAGCAAAAATTCACCCCTCCACTTT
-,TRBJ1-2,-,TRBV5-1,CASNGEGGYGYTF,TGCGCCAGCAACGGGGAAGGGGGCTATGGCTACACCTTC
-,TRBJ1-3,-,TRBV6-6,CASSSPGLEGNTIYF,TGTGCCAGCAGTTCCCCAGGGTTAGAAGGAAACACCATATATTTT
TRBD1,TRBJ2-1,-,TRBV7-3,CASSLKGGEDNEQFF,TGTGCCAGCAGCTTAAAAGGGGGCGAAGACAATGAGCAGTTCTTC
TRBD1,TRBJ2-1,few,TRBV20-1,CSATTGAEQFF,TGCAGTGCAACAACAGGGGCTGAGCAGTTCTTC
-,TRBJ1-4,-,TRBV18,CASSRDGDEKLFF,TGTGCCAGCTCACGGGACGGCGATGAAAAACTGTTTTTT
-,TRBJ2-5,-,TRBV2,CASSEEVGQETQYF,TGTGCCAGCAGTGAAGAGGTGGGCCAAGAGACCCAGTACTTC
-,TRBJ2-3,-,TRBV7-3,CASSLSRGNTQYF,TGTGCCAGCAGCTTAAGTCGGGGGAATACGCAGTATTTT
-,TRBJ1-4,-,TRBV4-2,CASSPQAGATNEKLFF,TGTGCCAGCAGCCCCCAAGCGGGGGCAACTAATGAAAAACTGTTTTTT
TRBD1,TRBJ2-5,-,TRBV18,CASSAGTAKETQYF,TGTGCCAGCTCCGCCGGGACAGCGAAAGAGACCCAGTACTTC
-,TRBJ1-4,-,TRBV5-1,CASSLERGGGEKLFF,TGCGCCAGCAGCTTGGAAAGGGGTGGAGGTGAAAAACTGTTTTTT
-,TRBJ1-6,-,TRBV2,CASTLGRDNSPLHF,TGTGCCAGCACCCTCGGACGGGATAATTCACCCCTCCACTTT
TRBD1,TRBJ2-2,-,TRBV11-3,CASSVGQGGTGELFF,TGTGCCAGCAGCGTCGGACAGGGTGGCACCGGGGAGCTGTTTTTT
-,TRBJ2-7,-,TRBV11-2,CASSGGVREQYF,TGTGCCAGCAGCGGCGGGGTGAGGGAGCAGTACTTC
TRBD2,TRBJ2-7,-,TRBV5-6,CASSLIQRGTEQYF,TGTGCCAGCAGCTTGATCCAGCGGGGGACCGAGCAGTACTTC
-,TRBJ2-7,-,TRBV4-3,CASSQEPRGSYEQYF,TGCGCCAGCAGCCAAGAGCCAAGGGGCTCCTACGAGCAGTACTTC
-,TRBJ2-1,-,TRBV11-1,CASSSTQGGGSYNEQFF,TGTGCCAGCAGCTCTACCCAGGGCGGAGGCTCCTACAATGAGCAGTTCTTC
TRBD1,TRBJ2-1,-,TRBV6-4,CASSTGDQNEQFF,TGTGCCAGCAGTACAGGGGACCAGAATGAGCAGTTCTTC